This T cell receptor (beta chain) comes out of a study of cytomegalovirus exposure and HLA in healthy donors. Findings and limits, study-wide: V- and J-gene trimming in TCR beta was tied to a missense DCLRE1C variant by an analysis performed later. Approximately 17,000 TCR beta sequences were associated with HLA alleles at 0.05 false discovery rate in a later analysis.

It was with 60 Vbeta and 13 Jbeta primers that the PCR ran. This table comes from immunoSEQ multiplex PCR, and its TCRdb copy is limited to in-frame clones, with some not included. The sample has 75,000 to 95,000 clones. As for this clone: The target antigen is unknown.

Germline V lookup: CDR1 GTSNPN, CDR2 SVGIG (reference sequence). The junction had 10 bases not matched to a gene; V was cut back by 5 bases and J by 2 bases. The CDR3 is 15 residues long. The receptor's source is a woman between 55 and 75 years old in good health and CMV-seronegative. The chain links TRBV30 to TRBJ2-3, with 7 bases lining up with TRBD1. Specimen: PBMCs. This CDR3 is CAWATQGDLTDTQYF. CDR3 sequence (DNA): TGTGCCTGGGCGACCCAGGGGGACCTCACAGATACGCAGTATTTT.